This T cell receptor beta chain comes out of a study of T cells in Graves' hyperthyroidism and ophthalmopathy. General study results and limits: Also found in blood were most expanded thyroid clonotypes above 0.001. Ophthalmopathy prediction by the model preceded onset by a median approximately 6.9 months. Separation of ophthalmopathy from stable hyperthyroidism was achieved by a 13 V-J model.

Disease lasting under 3 months, a NOSPECS grade of at least 4, and a Clinical Activity Score of at least 3 were features of the ophthalmopathy patients. Remarks on this clonotype: Its antigen is as yet unknown.

V was trimmed by 9 bases and J by 7 bases, leaving 12 bases between them. The CDR3 has 11 residues. CDR1 is LNHDA and CDR2 is SQIVND in the germline V gene (reference sequence). The source material, RNA transcripts, was used to amplify TCR beta CDR3 regions. RT-PCR in the first round (using the HTBI primer set) targeted the TCR CDR3. TCRdb independently ran MiXCR on the multiplex PCR reads; one entry per CDR3 protein. Of 550,000 to 600,000 distinct CDR3 sequences in the sample, 14% were seen once. The receptor was isolated from a woman aged 18-29 years with Graves' ophthalmopathy. Sequenced sample: blood. V and J are TRBV19 and TRBJ1-2; D remains ambiguous. In DNA, the CDR3 is TGTGCCAGCAAAATCGGCTCTGGCTACACCTTC. Encoded protein: CASKIGSGYTF.